The rows below give T cell receptor beta chains drawn from one sample of a study of blood T cell repertoires in COVID-19. The method was immunoSEQ multiplex PCR; TCRdb's version includes in-frame clones alone and lacks a portion of them. The sample includes 130,000 to 150,000 clones, around 83% seen only once; the top ten take approximately 10%. Source material: peripheral blood. The receptors originated from a man aged 55 to 69 with active or convalescent COVID-19. Both conserved end residues are part of each CDR3. A D gene is named only where the DNA matches it firmly. Clone size is shown for a subset of rows, as once, few, many or a class of expanded clone.

J,size,V,length,D,CDR3,DNA
TRBJ1-2,NA,TRBV6-4,16,TRBD1,CASSEGLAGGRDGYTF,TGTGCCAGCAGTGAGGGATTAGCAGGGGGGCGGGATGGCTACACCTTC
TRBJ2-1,NA,TRBV18,14,NA,CASSPLREKHEQFF,TGTGCCAGCTCACCTCTTCGCGAGAAGCATGAGCAGTTCTTC
TRBJ2-7,NA,TRBV11-2,15,TRBD1,CASRDRGRKDGEQYF,TGTGCCAGCAGAGACAGGGGGCGCAAGGATGGGGAGCAGTACTTC
TRBJ2-3,NA,TRBV6-5,14,TRBD2,CASSYIAGIDTQYF,TGTGCCAGCAGTTATATAGCGGGTATAGATACGCAGTATTTT
TRBJ2-1,NA,TRBV6-2/TRBV6-3,14,NA,CASSYGQFYNEQFF,TGTGCCAGCAGTTATGGACAGTTCTACAATGAGCAGTTCTTC
TRBJ2-5,NA,TRBV11-3,16,NA,CASSLVVAVGRETQYF,TGTGCCAGCAGCTTAGTGGTAGCGGTTGGGCGAGAGACCCAGTACTTC
TRBJ1-2,NA,TRBV6-1,14,TRBD1,CASSEGTGLYGYTF,TGTGCCAGCAGTGAAGGGACAGGTCTCTATGGCTACACCTTC
TRBJ1-2,NA,TRBV7-8,14,TRBD1,CASSARDRRYGYTF,TGTGCCAGCAGCGCACGGGACAGGAGATATGGCTACACCTTC
TRBJ1-3,NA,TRBV5-6,15,NA,CASSLFRVQGNTIYF,TGTGCCAGCAGCTTGTTCAGGGTACAAGGAAACACCATATATTTT
TRBJ1-2,NA,TRBV3-1/TRBV3-2,15,TRBD1,CASSQAPGQGSGYTF,TGTGCCAGCAGCCAAGCCCCGGGACAGGGCTCGGGCTACACCTTC
TRBJ2-1,NA,TRBV27,15,TRBD2,CASSLGAGVYNEQFF,TGTGCCAGCAGTTTAGGAGCGGGAGTTTACAATGAGCAGTTCTTC
TRBJ2-3,NA,TRBV6-6,14,TRBD2,CASRGEGNTDTQYF,TGTGCCAGCCGGGGGGAGGGCAACACAGATACGCAGTATTTT
TRBJ1-1,NA,TRBV10-1,14,TRBD1,CASSELTGATEAFF,TGCGCCAGCAGTGAGTTGACAGGGGCAACTGAAGCTTTCTTT
TRBJ2-2,NA,TRBV4-1,15,NA,CASSQLGQHTGELFF,TGCGCCAGCAGCCAATTGGGACAACACACCGGGGAGCTGTTTTTT
TRBJ1-5,few,TRBV11-2,13,NA,CASSLENYQPQHF,TGTGCCAGCAGCTTAGAGAACTATCAGCCCCAGCATTTT
TRBJ1-5,NA,TRBV5-6,12,NA,CASSLYNQPQHF,TGTGCCAGCAGCTTGTACAATCAGCCCCAGCATTTT
TRBJ2-7,NA,TRBV5-8,15,NA,CASSLGLTEPYEQYF,TGTGCCAGCAGCTTGGGGTTGACAGAGCCCTACGAGCAGTACTTC
TRBJ1-2,NA,TRBV11-2,15,TRBD1,CASSPMTGVNYGYTF,TGTGCCAGCAGCCCGATGACAGGGGTTAACTATGGCTACACCTTC
TRBJ1-2,NA,TRBV30,16,NA,CAWSVLDSKGSYGYTF,TGTGCCTGGAGTGTACTCGACAGTAAAGGAAGCTATGGCTACACCTTC
TRBJ2-3,NA,TRBV18,14,TRBD1,CASSPGQTKDTQYF,TGTGCCAGCTCCCCGGGACAGACTAAAGATACGCAGTATTTT
TRBJ1-1,few,TRBV28,15,NA,CASLPEGQGLTEAFF,TGTGCCAGCCTCCCTGAGGGGCAGGGGTTAACTGAAGCTTTCTTT
TRBJ1-1,NA,TRBV10-2,14,TRBD1,CASRTGTGNTEAFF,TGCGCCAGCAGGACCGGGACAGGGAACACTGAAGCTTTCTTT
TRBJ1-4,NA,TRBV28,13,NA,CASLKGRGEKLFF,TGTGCCAGCCTCAAAGGGCGGGGGGAAAAACTGTTTTTT
TRBJ2-1,NA,TRBV11-2,14,NA,CASSPRGSYDEQFF,TGTGCCAGCAGCCCCAGGGGTAGCTACGATGAGCAGTTCTTC
TRBJ2-1,NA,TRBV30,16,TRBD2,CAWRASGRAGSNEQFF,TGTGCCTGGAGAGCTAGCGGGAGGGCCGGTAGTAATGAGCAGTTCTTC
TRBJ1-6,NA,TRBV27,17,NA,CASSRGGSGAANSPLHF,TGTGCCAGCTCAAGGGGGGGTTCGGGGGCAGCTAATTCACCCCTCCACTTT
TRBJ1-2,few,TRBV12-3/TRBV12-4,13,NA,CASSSRGPGGYTF,TGTGCCAGCAGTTCAAGGGGCCCCGGTGGCTACACCTTC
TRBJ2-5,once,TRBV13,14,NA,CASSSHTGIETQYF,TGTGCCAGCAGCTCGCATACAGGGATAGAGACCCAGTACTTC
TRBJ2-7,NA,TRBV7-2,19,TRBD2,CASSSRGGPRGLGIYEQYF,TGTGCCAGCAGCTCCCGGGGGGGGCCGAGGGGACTGGGGATCTACGAGCAGTACTTC